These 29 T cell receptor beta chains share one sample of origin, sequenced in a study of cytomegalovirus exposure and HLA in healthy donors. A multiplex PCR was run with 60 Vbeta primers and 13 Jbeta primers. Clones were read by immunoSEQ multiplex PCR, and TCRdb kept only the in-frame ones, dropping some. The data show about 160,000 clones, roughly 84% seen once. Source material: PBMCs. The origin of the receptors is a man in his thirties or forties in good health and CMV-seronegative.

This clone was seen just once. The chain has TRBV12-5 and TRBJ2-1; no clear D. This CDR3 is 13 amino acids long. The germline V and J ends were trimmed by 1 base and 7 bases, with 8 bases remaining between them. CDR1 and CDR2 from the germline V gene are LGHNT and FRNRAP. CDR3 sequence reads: CASGLGSLNEQFF. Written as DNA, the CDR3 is TGTGCTAGTGGTTTGGGATCACTAAATGAGCAGTTCTTC.

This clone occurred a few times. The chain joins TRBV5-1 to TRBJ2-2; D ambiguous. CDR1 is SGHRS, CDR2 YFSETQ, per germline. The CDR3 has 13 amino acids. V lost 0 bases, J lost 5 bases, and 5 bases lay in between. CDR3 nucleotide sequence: TGCGCCAGCAGCTTGGAGCCGACCGGGGAGCTGTTTTTT. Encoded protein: CASSLEPTGELFF.

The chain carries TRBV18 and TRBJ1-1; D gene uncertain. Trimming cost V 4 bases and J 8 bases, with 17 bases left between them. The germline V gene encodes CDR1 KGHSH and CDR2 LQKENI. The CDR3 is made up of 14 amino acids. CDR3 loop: CASSLGGGEPEAFF. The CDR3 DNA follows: TGTGCCAGCTCACTTGGAGGTGGGGAACCCGAAGCTTTCTTT. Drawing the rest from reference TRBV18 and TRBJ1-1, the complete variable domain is NAGVMQNPRHLVRRRGQEARLRCSPMKGHSHVYWYRQLPEEGLKFMVYLQKENIIDESGMPKERFSAEFPKEGPSILRIQQVVRGDSAAYFCASSLGGGEPEAFFGQGTRLTVV.

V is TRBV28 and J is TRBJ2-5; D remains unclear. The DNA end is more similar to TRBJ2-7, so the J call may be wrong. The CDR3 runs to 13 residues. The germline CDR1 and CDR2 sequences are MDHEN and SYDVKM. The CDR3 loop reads CASSFGTAYEQYF. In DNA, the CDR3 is TGTGCCAGCAGTTTTGGCACAGCCTACGAGCAGTACTTC.

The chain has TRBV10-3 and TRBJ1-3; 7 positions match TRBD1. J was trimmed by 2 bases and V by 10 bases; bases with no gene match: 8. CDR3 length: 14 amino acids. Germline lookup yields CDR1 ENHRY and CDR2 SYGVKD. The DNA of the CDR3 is TGTGCCACCCGACAGGGCCTAACTGGAAACACCATATATTTT. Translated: CATRQGLTGNTIYF.

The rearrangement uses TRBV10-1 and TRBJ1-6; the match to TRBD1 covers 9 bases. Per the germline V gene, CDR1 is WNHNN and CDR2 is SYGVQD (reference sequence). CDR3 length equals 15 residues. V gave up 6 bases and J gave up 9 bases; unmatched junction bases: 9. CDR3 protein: CASSSNRGLTSPLHF. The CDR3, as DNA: TGCGCCAGCAGCTCGAACAGGGGGCTAACTTCACCCCTCCACTTT.

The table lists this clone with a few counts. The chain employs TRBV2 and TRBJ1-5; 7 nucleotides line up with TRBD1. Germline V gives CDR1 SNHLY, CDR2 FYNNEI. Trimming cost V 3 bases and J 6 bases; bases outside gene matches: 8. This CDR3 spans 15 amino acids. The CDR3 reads CASSDPDRAAQPQHF. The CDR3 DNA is TGTGCCAGCAGTGACCCCGACAGGGCGGCTCAGCCCCAGCATTTT.

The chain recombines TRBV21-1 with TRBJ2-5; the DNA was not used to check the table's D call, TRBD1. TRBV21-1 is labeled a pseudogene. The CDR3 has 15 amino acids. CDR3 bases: TGTGCCAGCGTTACCGGGGACAGGGCTGGGGAGACCCAGTACTTC. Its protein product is CASVTGDRAGETQYF.

The CDR3 here is CASSQGTGLNYGYTF. The CDR3, as DNA: TGCGCCAGCAGCCAAGGGACAGGATTAAACTATGGCTACACCTTC. The chain recombines TRBV4-1 with TRBJ1-2; 7 nucleotides match TRBD1. The CDR3 sequence is 15 residues long. Germline lookup yields CDR1 MGHRA and CDR2 YSYEKL. The V segment lost 1 base and the J segment 2 bases; nucleotides outside the gene matches: 4.

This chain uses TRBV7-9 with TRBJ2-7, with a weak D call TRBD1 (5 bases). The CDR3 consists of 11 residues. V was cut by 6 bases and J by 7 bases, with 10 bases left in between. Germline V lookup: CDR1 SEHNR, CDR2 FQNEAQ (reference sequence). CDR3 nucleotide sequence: TGTGCCAGCAGTCCAGGGTTAGAGCAGTACTTC. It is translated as CASSPGLEQYF.

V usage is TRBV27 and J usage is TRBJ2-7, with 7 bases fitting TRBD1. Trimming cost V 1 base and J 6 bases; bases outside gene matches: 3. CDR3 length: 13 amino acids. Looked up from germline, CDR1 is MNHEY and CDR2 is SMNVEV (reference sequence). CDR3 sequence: CASSLLDRVEQYF. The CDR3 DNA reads TGTGCCAGCAGTTTATTAGACAGGGTCGAGCAGTACTTC.

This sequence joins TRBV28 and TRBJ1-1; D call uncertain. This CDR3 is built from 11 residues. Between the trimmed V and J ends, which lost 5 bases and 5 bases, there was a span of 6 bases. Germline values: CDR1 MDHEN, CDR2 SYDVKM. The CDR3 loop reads CASSTSTEAFF. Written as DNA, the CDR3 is TGTGCCAGCAGTACTAGTACTGAAGCTTTCTTT.

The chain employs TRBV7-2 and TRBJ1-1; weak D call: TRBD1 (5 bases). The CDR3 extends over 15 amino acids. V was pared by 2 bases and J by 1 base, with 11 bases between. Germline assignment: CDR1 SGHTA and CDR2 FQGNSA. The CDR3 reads CASSLRGVSNTEAFF. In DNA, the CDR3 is TGTGCCAGCAGCTTAAGGGGTGTGTCGAACACTGAAGCTTTCTTT.

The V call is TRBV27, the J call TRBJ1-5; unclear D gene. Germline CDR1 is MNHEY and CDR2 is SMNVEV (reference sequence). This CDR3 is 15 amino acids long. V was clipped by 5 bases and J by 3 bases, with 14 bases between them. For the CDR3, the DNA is TGTGCCAGCAGTAGGTACGGACTGACCAATCAGCCCCAGCATTTT. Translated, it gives CASSRYGLTNQPQHF.

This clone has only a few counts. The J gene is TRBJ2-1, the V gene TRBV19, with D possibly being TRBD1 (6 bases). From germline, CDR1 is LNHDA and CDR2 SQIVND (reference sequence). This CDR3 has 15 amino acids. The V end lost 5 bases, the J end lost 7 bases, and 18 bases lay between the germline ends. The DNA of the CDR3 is TGTGCCAGTAGTGTCCGGGACACAGCGTTGAATGAGCAGTTCTTC. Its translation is CASSVRDTALNEQFF.

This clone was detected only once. This CDR3 is CASSWADRASTDTQYF. The CDR3 nucleotides read TGCGCCAGCAGCTGGGCTGACAGGGCTAGCACAGATACGCAGTATTTT. The rearrangement joins TRBV5-1 to TRBJ2-3; 7 positions agree with TRBD1. Germline V gene sequence: CDR1 SGHRS, CDR2 YFSETQ. This CDR3 spans 16 amino acids. The ends lost 3 bases at V and 0 bases at J; junction bases unmatched: 7.

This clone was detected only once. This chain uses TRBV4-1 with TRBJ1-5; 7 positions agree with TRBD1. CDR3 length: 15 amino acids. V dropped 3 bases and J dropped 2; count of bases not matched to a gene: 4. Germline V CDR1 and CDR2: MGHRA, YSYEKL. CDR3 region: CASSQRGTGNQPQHF. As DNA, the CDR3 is TGCGCCAGCAGCCAGAGGGGGACAGGCAATCAGCCCCAGCATTTT.

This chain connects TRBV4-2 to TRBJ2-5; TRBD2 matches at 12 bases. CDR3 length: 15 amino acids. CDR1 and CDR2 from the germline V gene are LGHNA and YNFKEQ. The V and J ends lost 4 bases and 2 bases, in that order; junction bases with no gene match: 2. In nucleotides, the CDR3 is TGTGCCAGCAGCCCGACTAGCGGGAGTCAAGAGACCCAGTACTTC. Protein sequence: CASSPTSGSQETQYF.

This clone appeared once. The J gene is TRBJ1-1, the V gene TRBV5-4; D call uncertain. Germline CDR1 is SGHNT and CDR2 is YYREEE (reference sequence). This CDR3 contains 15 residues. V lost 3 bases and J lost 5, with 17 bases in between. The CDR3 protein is CASSSRRGGSTEAFF. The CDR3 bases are TGTGCCAGCAGCTCCCGTCGAGGAGGGAGTACTGAAGCTTTCTTT. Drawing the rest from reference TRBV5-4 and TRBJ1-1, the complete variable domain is ETGVTQSPTHLIKTRGQQVTLRCSSQSGHNTVSWYQQALGQGPQFIFQYYREEENGRGNFPPRFSGLQFPNYSSELNVNALELDDSALYLCASSSRRGGSTEAFFGQGTRLTVV.

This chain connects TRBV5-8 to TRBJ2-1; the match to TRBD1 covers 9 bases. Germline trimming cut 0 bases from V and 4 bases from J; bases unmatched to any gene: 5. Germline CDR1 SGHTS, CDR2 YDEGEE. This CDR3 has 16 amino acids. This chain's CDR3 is CASSLDTGTGYNEQFF. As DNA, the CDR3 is TGTGCCAGCAGCTTGGACACGGGGACAGGGTACAATGAGCAGTTCTTC.

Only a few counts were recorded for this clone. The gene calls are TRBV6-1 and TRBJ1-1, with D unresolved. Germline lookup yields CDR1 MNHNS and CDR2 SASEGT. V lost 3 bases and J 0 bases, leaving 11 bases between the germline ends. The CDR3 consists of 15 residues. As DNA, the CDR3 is TGTGCCAGCAGTGATGGGGTCGGGATGAACACTGAAGCTTTCTTT. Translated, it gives CASSDGVGMNTEAFF.

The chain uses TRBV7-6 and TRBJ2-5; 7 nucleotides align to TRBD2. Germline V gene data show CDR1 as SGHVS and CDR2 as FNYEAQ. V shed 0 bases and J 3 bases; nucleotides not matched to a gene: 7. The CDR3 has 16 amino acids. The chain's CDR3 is CASSLAGRGVEETQYF. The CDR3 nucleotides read TGTGCCAGCAGCTTAGCGGGACGGGGGGTAGAAGAGACCCAGTACTTC.

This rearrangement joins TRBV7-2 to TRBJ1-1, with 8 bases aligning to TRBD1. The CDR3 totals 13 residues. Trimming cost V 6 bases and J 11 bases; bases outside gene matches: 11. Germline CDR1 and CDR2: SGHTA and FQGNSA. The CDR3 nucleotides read TGTGCCAGCAGACTTCGGACAGGGAGGTCGGCTTTCTTT. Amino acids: CASRLRTGRSAFF.

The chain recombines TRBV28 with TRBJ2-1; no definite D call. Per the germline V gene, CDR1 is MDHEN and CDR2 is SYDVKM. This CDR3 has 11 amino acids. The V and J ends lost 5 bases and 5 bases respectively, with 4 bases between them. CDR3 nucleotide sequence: TGTGCCAGCAGTAGCAACAATGAGCAGTTCTTC. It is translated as CASSSNNEQFF. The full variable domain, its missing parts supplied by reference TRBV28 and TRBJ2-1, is DVKVTQSSRYLVKRTGEKVFLECVQDMDHENMFWYRQDPGLGLRLIYFSYDVKMKEKGDIPEGYSVSREKKERFSLILESASTNQTSMYLCASSSNNEQFFGPGTRLTVL.

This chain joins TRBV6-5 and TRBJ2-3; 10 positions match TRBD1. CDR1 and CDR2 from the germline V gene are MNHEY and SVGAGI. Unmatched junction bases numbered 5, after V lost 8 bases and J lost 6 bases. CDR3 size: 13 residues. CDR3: CASGGTGVDTQYF. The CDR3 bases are TGTGCCAGCGGGGGGACAGGGGTGGATACGCAGTATTTT.

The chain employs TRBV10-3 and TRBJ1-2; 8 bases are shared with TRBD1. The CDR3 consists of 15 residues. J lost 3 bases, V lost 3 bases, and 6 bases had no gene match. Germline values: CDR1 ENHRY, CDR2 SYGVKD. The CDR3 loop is CAISEGQGQDYGYTF. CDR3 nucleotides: TGTGCCATCAGTGAAGGACAGGGTCAAGACTATGGCTACACCTTC.

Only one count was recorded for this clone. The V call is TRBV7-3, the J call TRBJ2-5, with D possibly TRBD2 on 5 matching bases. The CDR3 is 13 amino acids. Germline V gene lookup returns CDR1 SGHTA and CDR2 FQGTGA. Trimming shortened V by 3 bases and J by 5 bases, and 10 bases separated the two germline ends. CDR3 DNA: TGTGCCAGCAGCTTCGTCGGCGGGGAGACCCAGTACTTC. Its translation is CASSFVGGETQYF.

The CDR3 DNA follows: TGTGCCAGCAGAGAGTCCCCCTCTAACTATGGCTACACCTTC. Its protein product is CASRESPSNYGYTF. The chain has TRBV28 and TRBJ1-2; D gene ambiguous. The germline V gene has CDR1 MDHEN and CDR2 SYDVKM. Deletions cut 6 bases from V and 0 bases from J, with 11 bases between. This CDR3 is 14 amino acids long.

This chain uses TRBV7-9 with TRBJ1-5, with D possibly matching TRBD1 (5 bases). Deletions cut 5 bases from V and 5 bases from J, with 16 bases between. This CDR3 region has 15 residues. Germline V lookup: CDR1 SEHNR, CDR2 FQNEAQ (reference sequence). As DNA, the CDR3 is TGTGCCAGCAGCGCGGGGGACCAGGCCTATCAGCCCCAGCATTTT. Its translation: CASSAGDQAYQPQHF.